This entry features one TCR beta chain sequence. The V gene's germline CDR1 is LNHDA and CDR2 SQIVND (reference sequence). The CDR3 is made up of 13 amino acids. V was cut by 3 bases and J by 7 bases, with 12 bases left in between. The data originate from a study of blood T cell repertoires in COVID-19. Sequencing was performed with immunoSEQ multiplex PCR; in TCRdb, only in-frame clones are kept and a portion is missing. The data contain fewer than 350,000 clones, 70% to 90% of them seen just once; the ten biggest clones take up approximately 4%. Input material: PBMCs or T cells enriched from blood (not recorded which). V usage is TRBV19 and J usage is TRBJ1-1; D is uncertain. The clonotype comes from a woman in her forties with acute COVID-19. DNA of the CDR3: TGTGCCAGTAGTATCTGGGCCATAGGTGAAGCTTTCTTT. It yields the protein CASSIWAIGEAFF.